The source of this T cell receptor beta chain is a study of blood T cells in healthy people across ages. Regarding the study as a whole: Per million T cells, the diversity of TCR beta decreased roughly linearly as age advanced.

In the case of this clonotype: Antigen: not known. Mismatch with germline at one junction end may stem from a read error.

Primers used in a second PCR of about 6 to 11 cycles were a sample-barcoded 5' primer and a J-beta primer mix. TCRdb used MiXCR to reprocess the 5' RACE reads, holding one entry per CDR3 protein. This sample yields 800,000 to 950,000 distinct CDR3 sequences, of which 25% to 35% are seen a single time; 10% belongs to the top ten. This CDR3 has 18 amino acids. Germline values: CDR1 LGHNA, CDR2 YSLEER. The sample was also linked to a second study, of T cells of mothers and their children.

The V call is TRBV4-3, the J call TRBJ2-1; TRBD2 agrees at 16 bases. Specimen: blood. The clonotype was recovered from a middle-aged woman in good health. CDR3 coding DNA: TGCGCCCGCAGCCAAGACGGGACTAGCGGGGGGGCCTCTGATGAGCAGTTCTTC. Translation gives CARSQDGTSGGASDEQFF.